This passage covers 2 T cell receptor beta chains from one sample sequenced in a study of OX40 agonist ivuxolimab in advanced cancers. Measured with immunoSEQ multiplex PCR; TCRdb has only the in-frame clones, and not every one. This table holds 55,000 to 90,000 clones, 70% to 90% found once. The material was CD4+ or CD8+ T cells sorted from blood, obtained in a trial of the OX40 agonist ivuxolimab. These receptors were collected from an adult with an advanced solid tumor such as melanoma, head and neck, liver or kidney cancer.

This clone was seen more than once but under ten times. The chain uses TRBV19 and TRBJ2-2; D unresolved. The CDR3 contains 13 residues. V was clipped by 8 bases and J by 0 bases, with 7 bases between them. The germline gives CDR1 LNHDA, CDR2 SQIVND (reference sequence). CDR3 sequence: CASVSSNTGELFF. CDR3 DNA sequence: TGTGCCAGTGTCTCATCGAACACCGGGGAGCTGTTTTTT. Filled out from reference TRBV19 and TRBJ2-2, the complete variable domain reads DGGITQSPKYLFRKEGQNVTLSCEQNLNHDAMYWYRQDPGQGLRLIYYSQIVNDFQKGDIAEGYSVSREKKESFPLTVTSAQKNPTAFYLCASVSSNTGELFFGEGSRLTVL.

The rearrangement links TRBV6-5 to TRBJ2-7; D is perhaps TRBD2 (5 bases). The CDR3 length is 12 residues. V lost 2 bases and J lost 7, with 9 bases in between. Germline CDR1 MNHEY, CDR2 SVGAGI. The CDR3 sequence: CASSYPGREQYF. The CDR3 nucleotides read TGTGCCAGCAGTTACCCGGGAAGAGAGCAGTACTTC.